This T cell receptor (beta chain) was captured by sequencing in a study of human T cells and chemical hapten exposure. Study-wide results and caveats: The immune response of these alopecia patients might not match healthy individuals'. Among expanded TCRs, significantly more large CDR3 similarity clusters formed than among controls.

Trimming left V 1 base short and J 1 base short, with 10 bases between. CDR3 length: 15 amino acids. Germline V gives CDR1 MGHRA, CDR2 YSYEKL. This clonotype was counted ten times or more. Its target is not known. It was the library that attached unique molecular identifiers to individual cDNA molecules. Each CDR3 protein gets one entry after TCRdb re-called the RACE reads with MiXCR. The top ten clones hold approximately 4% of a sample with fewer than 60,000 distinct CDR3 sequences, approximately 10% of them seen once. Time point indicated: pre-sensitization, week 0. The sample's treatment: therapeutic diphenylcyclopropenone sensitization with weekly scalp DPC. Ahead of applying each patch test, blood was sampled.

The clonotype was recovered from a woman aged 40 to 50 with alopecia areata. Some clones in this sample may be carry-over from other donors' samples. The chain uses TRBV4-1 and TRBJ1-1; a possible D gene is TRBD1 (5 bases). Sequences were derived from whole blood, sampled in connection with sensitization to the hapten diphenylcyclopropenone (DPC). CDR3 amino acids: CASSQGYGGNTEAFF. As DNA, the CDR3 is TGCGCCAGCAGCCAAGGATACGGGGGGAACACTGAAGCTTTCTTT.